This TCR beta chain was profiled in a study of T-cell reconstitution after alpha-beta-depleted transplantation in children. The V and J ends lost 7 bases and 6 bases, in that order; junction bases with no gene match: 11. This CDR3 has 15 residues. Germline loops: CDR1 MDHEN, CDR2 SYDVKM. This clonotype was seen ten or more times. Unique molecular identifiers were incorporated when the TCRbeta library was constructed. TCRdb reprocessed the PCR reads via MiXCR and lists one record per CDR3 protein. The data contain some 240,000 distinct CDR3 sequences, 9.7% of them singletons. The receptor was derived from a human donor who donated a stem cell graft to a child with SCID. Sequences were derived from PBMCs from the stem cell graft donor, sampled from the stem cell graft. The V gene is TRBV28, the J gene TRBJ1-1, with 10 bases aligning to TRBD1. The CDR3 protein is CASKSPGTGVAEAFF. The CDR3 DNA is TGTGCCAGCAAAAGCCCCGGGACAGGGGTGGCTGAAGCTTTCTTT.